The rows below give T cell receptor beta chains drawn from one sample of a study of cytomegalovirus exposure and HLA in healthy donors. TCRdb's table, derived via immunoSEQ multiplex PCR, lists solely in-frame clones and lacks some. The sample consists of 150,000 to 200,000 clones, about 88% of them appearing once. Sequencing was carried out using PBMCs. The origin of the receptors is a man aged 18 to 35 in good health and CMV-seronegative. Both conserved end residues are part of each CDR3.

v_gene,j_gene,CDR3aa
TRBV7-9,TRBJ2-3,CASSLSGTGLTDTQYF
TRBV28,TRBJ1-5,CASSVRGLGSNQPQHF
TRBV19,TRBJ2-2,CASSWGQTNTGELFF
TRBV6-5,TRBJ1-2,CASRRTADRNYGYTF
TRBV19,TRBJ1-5,CASASGELGNQPQHF
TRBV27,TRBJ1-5,CASSLSVTAYSNQPQHF
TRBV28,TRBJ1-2,CASSLPGTGGFGYTF
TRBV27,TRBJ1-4,CASSLRDSNEKLFF
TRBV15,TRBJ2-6,CATSREGHRGAGANVLTF
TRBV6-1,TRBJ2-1,CASSESRLAGNEQFF
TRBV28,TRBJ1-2,CASTPGQGAQQRYGYTF
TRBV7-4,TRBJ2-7,CASSLKEAGSFYEQYF
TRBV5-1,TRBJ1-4,CASSLALGGSNEKLFF
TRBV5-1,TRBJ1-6,CASSLGTDNSPLHF
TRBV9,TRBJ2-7,CASSVAGRGYEQYF
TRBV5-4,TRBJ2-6,CASSPGSSGANVLTF
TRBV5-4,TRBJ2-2,CASSLGPGLGSTGELFF
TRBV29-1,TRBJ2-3,CSGGEQGPDTQYF
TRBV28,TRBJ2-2,CASSPLGQASNTGELFF
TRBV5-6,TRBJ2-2,CASSLGLLAGELFF
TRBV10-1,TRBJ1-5,CASSDPSGGWEDQPQHF
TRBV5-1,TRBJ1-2,CASSLGSRGSDYGYTF
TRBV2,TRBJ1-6,CASSDRNSPLHF
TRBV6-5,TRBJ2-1,CASSYGTARNEQFF
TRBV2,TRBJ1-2,CATTQGSTYGYTF
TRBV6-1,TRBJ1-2,CASALNGDYGYTF
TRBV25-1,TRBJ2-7,CASSDSVASSYEQYF
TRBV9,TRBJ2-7,CASSPTYLERGNSYEQYF
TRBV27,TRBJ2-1,CASRRDYYNEQFF
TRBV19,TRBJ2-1,CASKWEGLSYNEQFF
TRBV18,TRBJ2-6,CASSPRGDTNSGANVLTF
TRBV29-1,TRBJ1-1,CSVELWGTSTEAFF
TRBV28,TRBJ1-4,CASSLRPLGVAWEKLFF